Many counts were recorded for the clone carrying this T cell receptor beta chain. Its antigen is not identified. These data come from a study of T cells in Graves' hyperthyroidism and ophthalmopathy. Findings and limits, study-wide: Blood also showed most of the thyroid clonotypes that were expanded above 0.001.

Regions amplified from RNA transcripts were the TCR beta CDR3 regions. The HTBI primer set was used in a first-round RT-PCR of the TCR CDR3. TCRdb re-called the multiplex PCR reads through MiXCR, storing one row per CDR3 protein. Of roughly 250,000 distinct CDR3 sequences in the sample, 15% to 20% are singletons; the top ten hold around 28%. V was cut by 7 bases and J by 5 bases, with 14 bases left in between. CDR3 size: 14 residues. The sequencing input was blood. The V call is TRBV12-3 or TRBV12-4, the J call TRBJ2-2; D possibly uses TRBD1 or TRBD2 (6 bases each). The receptor's source is a woman under 30 with Graves' ophthalmopathy. CDR3 loop: CASTLGGRTGELFF. CDR3 DNA: TGTGCCAGCACCTTAGGGGGGAGGACCGGGGAGCTGTTTTTT.